The 8 T cell receptor beta chains given below trace back to one sample, sequenced in a study of T cell responses to AZD1222 COVID-19 vaccine. Using immunoSEQ multiplex PCR, the repertoire was profiled, and TCRdb retains in-frame clones only, with some absent. Counted here are some 120,000 clones, approximately 80% occurring once; the ten biggest clones make up about 28%. The sequences come from peripheral blood, collected 28 days after the second AZD1222 dose. Receptor source: an adult who received the AZD1222 COVID-19 vaccine.

This rearrangement joins TRBV28 to TRBJ1-3; D call uncertain. This CDR3 contains 12 residues. V was pared by 7 bases and J by 5 bases, with 9 bases between. The germline CDR1 and CDR2 sequences are MDHEN and SYDVKM. Here the CDR3 reads CASTLGRNTIYF. The CDR3 nucleotides are TGTGCCAGCACCCTAGGGAGAAACACCATATATTTT.

The chain uses TRBV7-2 and TRBJ2-3; D unresolved. Looked up from germline, CDR1 is SGHTA and CDR2 is FQGNSA. CDR3 length: 13 residues. Deletions cut 5 bases from V and 0 bases from J, with 6 bases between. The CDR3 DNA is TGTGCCAGCAGCGCGGAAAGCACAGATACGCAGTATTTT. Residues: CASSAESTDTQYF.

The chain carries TRBV28 and TRBJ1-2; D might be TRBD1 (5 bases). Deletions cut 2 bases from V and 4 bases from J, with 8 bases between. Per germline, CDR1 MDHEN and CDR2 SYDVKM. The CDR3 spans 13 residues. CDR3 protein: CASSLGQIYGYTF. The DNA of the CDR3 is TGTGCCAGCAGTTTAGGACAAATCTATGGCTACACCTTC.

The chain combines TRBV19 with TRBJ1-2; D remains unclear. V was cut by 4 bases and J by 8 bases, with 14 bases left in between. The CDR3 is 13 residues long. In germline, CDR1 is LNHDA, CDR2 SQIVND (reference sequence). In DNA form, the CDR3 reads TGTGCCAGTAGTAGGACGGACCAGTCGGGCTACACCTTC. Amino acids: CASSRTDQSGYTF.

V gene TRBV6-6 combines with J gene TRBJ2-7, with D unclear. The germline gives CDR1 MNHNY, CDR2 SVGAGI (reference sequence). Between the trimmed V and J ends, which lost 2 bases and 0 bases, there was a span of 8 bases. CDR3 length equals 14 residues. The CDR3 DNA follows: TGTGCCAGCAGTTACCTCTTAAGCTCCTACGAGCAGTACTTC. Translating it yields CASSYLLSSYEQYF.

This clone appeared a few times. The chain recombines TRBV19 with TRBJ1-5; D is unclear. CDR3 length: 15 residues. Germline lookup yields CDR1 LNHDA and CDR2 SQIVND (reference sequence). V dropped 5 bases and J dropped 0 bases, with 11 bases sitting between them. The CDR3, as DNA: TGTGCCAGTAGTCTTTCGGGTCCTAGCAATCAGCCCCAGCATTTT. Translation gives CASSLSGPSNQPQHF. Full variable domain (missing parts from reference TRBV19 and TRBJ1-5): DGGITQSPKYLFRKEGQNVTLSCEQNLNHDAMYWYRQDPGQGLRLIYYSQIVNDFQKGDIAEGYSVSREKKESFPLTVTSAQKNPTAFYLCASSLSGPSNQPQHFGDGTRLSIL.

This clone was counted between two and nine times. The chain employs TRBV7-2 and TRBJ2-5; D not certain. The V gene lost 7 bases and the J gene lost 6 bases, with 18 bases spanning the gap. This CDR3 region has 14 residues. Germline V gene data show CDR1 as SGHTA and CDR2 as FQGNSA. CDR3 sequence: CASNSRGPGQTQYF. The CDR3 DNA reads TGTGCCAGCAACTCCCGTGGACCGGGTCAGACCCAGTACTTC.

This chain connects TRBV4-1 to TRBJ2-2, with D maybe TRBD2 (5 bases). CDR3 length equals 17 residues. V was pared by 0 bases and J by 1 base, with 12 bases between. Germline loops: CDR1 MGHRA, CDR2 YSYEKL. The CDR3 nucleotides are TGCGCCAGCAGCCAAGAGAGAGGGATGATGAACACCGGGGAGCTGTTTTTT. Residues: CASSQERGMMNTGELFF.